This TCR beta chain was identified during a study of identical twins. This clonotype was counted only a few times. Via MiXCR, TCRdb re-called the 5' RACE reads, giving one row per CDR3 protein. The sample shows fewer than 500,000 distinct CDR3 sequences, roughly an eighth of them seen only once. The same specimen was also included in a second study, on yellow fever vaccine responses in identical twins.

The sequence came from a woman aged 18-29 years in good health. Source material: CD4+ T cells sorted from blood.

This CDR3 reads CASSYSTGVEAFF. The CDR3 DNA sequence: TGTGCCAGCAGTTACAGTACAGGGGTTGAAGCTTTCTTT. The V call is TRBV6-5, the J call TRBJ1-1, with TRBD1 identical over 7 bases. Germline trimming cut 2 bases from V and 7 bases from J; bases unmatched to any gene: 4. This CDR3 contains 13 residues. CDR1 is MNHEY, CDR2 SVGAGI, per germline.